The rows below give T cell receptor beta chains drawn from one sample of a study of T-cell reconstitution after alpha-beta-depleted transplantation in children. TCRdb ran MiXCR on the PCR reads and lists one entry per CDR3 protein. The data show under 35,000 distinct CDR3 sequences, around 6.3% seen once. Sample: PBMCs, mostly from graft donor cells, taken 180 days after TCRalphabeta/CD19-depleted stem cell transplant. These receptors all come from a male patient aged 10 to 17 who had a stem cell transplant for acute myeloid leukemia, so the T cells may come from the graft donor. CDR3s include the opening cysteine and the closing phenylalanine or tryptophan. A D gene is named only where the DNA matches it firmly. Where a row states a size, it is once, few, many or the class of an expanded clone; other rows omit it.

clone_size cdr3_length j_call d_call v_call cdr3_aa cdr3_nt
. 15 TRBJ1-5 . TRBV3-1 CASCQGRASNQPQHF TGTGCCTCCTGCCAAGGCCGGGCCTCCAATCAGCCCCAGCATTTT
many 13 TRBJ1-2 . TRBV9 CASSVGQNYGYTF TGTGCCAGCAGCGTAGGACAAAACTATGGCTACACCTTC
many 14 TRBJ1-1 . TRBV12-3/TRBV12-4 CASSFLGGPTEAFF TGTGCCAGCAGTTTCCTTGGGGGGCCCACTGAAGCTTTCTTT
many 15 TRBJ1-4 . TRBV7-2 CASSLAQSVNEKLFF TGTGCCAGCAGCTTAGCGCAGTCAGTTAATGAAAAACTGTTTTTT
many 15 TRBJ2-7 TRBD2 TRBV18 CASSLTSGRETGQYF TGTGCCAGCTCACTTACTAGCGGGAGAGAAACTGGGCAGTACTTC
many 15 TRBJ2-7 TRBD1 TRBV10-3 CAISEWDSSSYEQYF TGTGCCATCAGTGAGTGGGACAGCAGCTCCTACGAGCAGTACTTC
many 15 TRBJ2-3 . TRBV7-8 CASSLDSGTTDTQYF TGTGCCAGCAGCTTAGACTCCGGGACCACAGATACGCAGTATTTT
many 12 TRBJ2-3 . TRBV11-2 CASSSATDTQYF TGTGCCAGCAGCTCGGCCACGGATACGCAGTATTTT
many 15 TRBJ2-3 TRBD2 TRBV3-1 CASSPTSGSTDTQYF TGTGCCAGCAGCCCCACTAGCGGAAGCACAGATACGCAGTATTTT
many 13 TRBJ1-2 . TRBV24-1 CATSDPGARGYTF TGTGCCACCAGTGATCCGGGGGCGAGGGGCTACACCTTC
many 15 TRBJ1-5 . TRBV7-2 CASSLNRGSNQPQHF TGTGCCAGCAGCTTAAACCGGGGCTCCAATCAGCCCCAGCATTTT
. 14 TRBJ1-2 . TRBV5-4 CASSRRRLDYGYTF TGTGCCAGCAGCCGCCGCAGGTTGGACTATGGCTACACCTTC
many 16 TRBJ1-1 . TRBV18 CASSPYRDGGNTEAFF TGTGCCAGCTCACCATACAGGGACGGAGGGAACACTGAAGCTTTCTTT
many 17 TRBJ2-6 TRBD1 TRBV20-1 CSARSTGGYAGANVLTF TGCAGTGCTAGATCCACAGGGGGCTACGCTGGGGCCAACGTCCTGACTTTC
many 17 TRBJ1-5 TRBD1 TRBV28 CASSTGQGVYSNQPQHF TGTGCCAGCAGTACCGGACAGGGAGTTTATAGCAATCAGCCCCAGCATTTT
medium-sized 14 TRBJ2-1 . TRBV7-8 CASSPLGGTIEQFF TGTGCCAGCAGCCCCCTTGGGGGCACGATTGAGCAGTTCTTC
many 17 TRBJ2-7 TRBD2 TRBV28 CASSPLGTSGSSYEQYF TGTGCCAGCAGTCCTCTCGGGACTAGCGGGAGCTCCTACGAGCAGTACTTC
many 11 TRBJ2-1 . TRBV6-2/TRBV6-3 CASSNSNEQFF TGTGCCAGCAGTAATTCCAATGAGCAGTTCTTC
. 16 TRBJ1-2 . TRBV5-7 CAMGPRGRGHNYGYTF TGTGCCATGGGCCCCAGGGGTAGGGGTCACAATTATGGCTACACCTTC
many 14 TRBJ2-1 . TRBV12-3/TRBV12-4 CASSLTSSYNEQFF TGTGCCAGCAGTTTGACGAGCTCCTACAATGAGCAGTTCTTC
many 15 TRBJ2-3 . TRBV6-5 CASSYRRLGGDTQYF TGTGCCAGCAGTTACAGACGGCTGGGTGGGGATACGCAGTATTTT
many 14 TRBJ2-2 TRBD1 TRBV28 CASNRGLNTGELFF TGTGCCAGCAACAGGGGCCTTAACACCGGGGAGCTGTTTTTT
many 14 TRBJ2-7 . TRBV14 CASSKKRGPYEQYF TGTGCCAGCAGCAAAAAGAGGGGTCCCTACGAGCAGTACTTC
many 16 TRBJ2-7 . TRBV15 CATSYLPRVSSYEQYF TGTGCCACCAGCTACCTTCCACGGGTCAGCTCCTACGAGCAGTACTTC
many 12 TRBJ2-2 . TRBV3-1 CASSPLGGELFF TGTGCCAGCAGCCCTCTTGGCGGGGAGCTGTTTTTT
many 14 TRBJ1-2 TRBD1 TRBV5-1 CASSRGQGMSGYTF TGCGCCAGCAGCCGGGGACAGGGAATGAGCGGCTACACCTTC
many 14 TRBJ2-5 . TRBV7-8 CASSSNQGKETQYF TGTGCCAGCAGCTCGAATCAGGGGAAAGAGACCCAGTACTTC
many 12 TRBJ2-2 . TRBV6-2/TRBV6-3 CASSLTYGELFF TGTGCCAGCAGCCTCACATACGGGGAGCTGTTTTTT
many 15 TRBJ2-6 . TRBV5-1 CASSLQLSGANVLTF TGCGCCAGCAGCTTACAGCTCTCTGGGGCCAACGTCCTGACTTTC
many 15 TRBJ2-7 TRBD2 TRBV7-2 CASSLDTSVGYEQYF TGTGCCAGCAGCTTAGATACTAGCGTTGGCTACGAGCAGTACTTC
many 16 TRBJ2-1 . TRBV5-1 CASSLGLAPSYNEQFF TGCGCCAGCAGCTTGGGTCTAGCGCCCTCCTACAATGAGCAGTTCTTC
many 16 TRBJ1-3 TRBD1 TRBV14 CASSQTGGSSGNTIYF TGTGCCAGCAGCCAGACAGGGGGTTCCTCTGGAAACACCATATATTTT
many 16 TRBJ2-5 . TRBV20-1 CSARDQRAPVAETQYF TGCAGTGCTAGAGATCAGAGGGCTCCCGTCGCTGAGACCCAGTACTTC
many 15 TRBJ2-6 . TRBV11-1 CASTHRAPRANVLTF TGTGCCAGCACCCACAGGGCGCCCCGGGCCAACGTCCTGACTTTC
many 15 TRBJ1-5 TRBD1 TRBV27 CASSFGQGLGQPQHF TGTGCCAGCAGTTTCGGACAGGGTCTAGGACAGCCCCAGCATTTT
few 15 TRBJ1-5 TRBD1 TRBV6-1 CASRRQGAGRQPQHF TGTGCCAGCAGAAGACAGGGTGCGGGGCGTCAGCCCCAGCATTTT
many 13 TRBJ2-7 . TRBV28 CASRGGPRYEQYF TGTGCCAGCAGGGGGGGGCCCCGCTACGAGCAGTACTTC
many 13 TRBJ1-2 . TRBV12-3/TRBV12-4 CASRDSGNYGYTF TGTGCCAGCAGGGACAGTGGCAACTATGGCTACACCTTC
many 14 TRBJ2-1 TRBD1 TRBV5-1 CASSLGTGLDEQFF TGCGCCAGCAGCTTGGGGACAGGGTTGGATGAGCAGTTCTTC
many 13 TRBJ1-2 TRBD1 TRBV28 CASMLDRAYGYTF TGTGCCAGCATGTTGGACAGGGCCTATGGCTACACCTTC
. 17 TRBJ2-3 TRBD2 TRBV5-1 CASSHGLAGGPTDTQYF TGCGCCAGCAGCCACGGACTAGCGGGAGGGCCTACAGATACGCAGTATTTT
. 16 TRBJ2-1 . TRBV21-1 CASSKVRDRGDNEQFF TGTGCCAGCAGCAAAGTCCGGGACAGGGGGGACAATGAGCAGTTCTTC
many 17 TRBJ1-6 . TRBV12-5 CASGFPDGSSYNSPLHF TGTGCTAGTGGTTTTCCAGACGGAAGCTCCTATAATTCACCCCTCCACTTT
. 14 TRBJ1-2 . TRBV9 CASSVGRGIYGYTF TGTGCCAGCAGCGTAGGAAGAGGGATCTATGGCTACACCTTC
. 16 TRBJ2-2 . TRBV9 CASSPDRGPNTGERFF TGTGCCAGCAGCCCCGACCGGGGACCGAACACCGGGGAGCGGTTTTTT
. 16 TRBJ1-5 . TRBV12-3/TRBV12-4 CASSLSGGVGGRPQHF TGTGCCAGCAGTTTATCTGGGGGGGTGGGAGGTCGACCCCAGCATTTT
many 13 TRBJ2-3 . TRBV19 CATQALDTDTQYF TGTGCCACCCAAGCCCTCGACACAGATACGCAGTATTTT
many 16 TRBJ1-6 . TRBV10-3 CAISVEDSSYNSPLHF TGTGCCATCAGTGTTGAGGACAGCTCCTATAATTCACCCCTCCACTTT
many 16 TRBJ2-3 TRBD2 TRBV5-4 CASSFLAGASTDTQYF TGTGCCAGCAGCTTTCTAGCGGGGGCTAGCACAGATACGCAGTATTTT
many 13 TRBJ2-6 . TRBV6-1 CASSGPGANVLTF TGTGCCAGTTCCGGACCTGGGGCCAACGTCCTGACTTTC
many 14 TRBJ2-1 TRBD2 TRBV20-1 CSASDRLAVLEQFF TGCAGTGCTAGCGACCGGCTAGCGGTACTAGAGCAGTTCTTC
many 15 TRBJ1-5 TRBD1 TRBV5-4 CASSFDRGIYQPQHF TGTGCCAGCAGTTTCGACAGGGGAATTTATCAGCCCCAGCATTTT
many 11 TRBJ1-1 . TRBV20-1 CSAPTGLRAFF TGCAGCGCTCCGACCGGGCTACGAGCTTTCTTT
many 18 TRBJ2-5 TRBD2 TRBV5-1 CASSWQSGGGNRGETQYF TGCGCCAGCAGCTGGCAGTCGGGGGGGGGCAATCGTGGAGAGACCCAGTACTTC
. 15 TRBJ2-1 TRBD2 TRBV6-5 CASSSPRGSVDEQFF TGTGCCAGCAGTTCCCCGCGGGGGAGTGTAGATGAGCAGTTCTTC